The clone carrying this T cell receptor beta chain is deemed medium-sized. Its antigen is unknown. This CDR3 is 14 amino acids long. From germline, CDR1 is ENHRY and CDR2 SYGVKD. V was clipped by 4 bases and J by 6 bases; unmatched bases: 7. This entry is derived from a study of breast tumors, draining lymph nodes, adjacent tissues. One entry per CDR3 protein results from TCRdb running MiXCR on the multiplex PCR reads. The data show 10,000 or so distinct CDR3 sequences, about 42% seen once. Whole-study results and caveats: Compared with basal-like, luminal-like tumors shared significantly more repertoire with nontumor tissue. Tumor T cell lymph node origin was a supported hypothesis, not proven. Data fit most tumor T cells coming from lymph node, expanding in tumor.

The receptor was derived from a female donor with breast cancer. Some clones in this sample may be carry-over from other donors' samples. This chain uses TRBV10-3 with TRBJ2-7, with 9 positions matching TRBD1. Source material: tumor-adjacent breast tissue. The DNA for the CDR3 is TGTGCCATCAGTGGCCCCGGGACAGGGTTCGAGCAGTACTTC. Amino acid sequence: CAISGPGTGFEQYF.